This T cell receptor beta chain was sequenced during a study of T cell responses to AZD1222 COVID-19 vaccine. CDR3 length: 12 residues. V was shortened by 3 bases and J by 2 bases, with 1 base between the two germline ends. From germline, CDR1 is MNHEY and CDR2 SMNVEV (reference sequence). This clone was observed a handful of times. The antigen is undetermined. Here immunoSEQ multiplex PCR was the method, and the copy in TCRdb shows in-frame clones only, minus some. The sample includes 140,000 or so clones, about nine tenths of them seen just once. Study-wide results and caveats: In all cases, repertoires were sampled only after the peak T cell response. At baseline, just a handful of AZD1222 recipients tested seropositive.

This specimen consisted of peripheral blood, obtained on day 0 of AZD1222 vaccination. The chain links TRBV27 to TRBJ2-2, with D uncertain. The receptor was isolated from an adult in good health. DNA for the CDR3: TGTGCCAGCAGTTTCAACACCGGGGAGCTGTTTTTT. This encodes CASSFNTGELFF.